A selection of T cell receptor beta chains follows, all from one sample in a study of T cell repertoires in cytomegalovirus infection. TCRdb fed the reads into MiXCR, producing one record per CDR3 protein. Found here are 65,000 to 90,000 distinct CDR3 sequences, over 3.5% of them singletons; the top ten hold roughly 22%. The specimen was PBMCs. These receptor sequences come from a human donor in good health (CMV status not recorded). Some clones in this sample may be carry-over from other donors' samples. Each CDR3 is given with its conserved first and last residue. A D gene is named only where the DNA matches it firmly. The size of a clone is reported for some rows only, either as once, few or many, or as a class for expanded clones.

J gene: TRBJ1-1; D gene: -; V gene: TRBV20-1; clone size: -; CDR3 protein: CSLLTGHGTEAFF; CDR3 DNA: TGCAGCCTTCTTACGGGGCACGGCACTGAAGCTTTCTTT
J gene: TRBJ2-7; D gene: -; V gene: TRBV5-4; clone size: many; CDR3 protein: CASSRGTTMSYEQYF; CDR3 DNA: TGTGCCAGCAGCCGTGGGACAACCATGTCCTACGAGCAGTACTTC
J gene: TRBJ1-2; D gene: TRBD1; V gene: TRBV7-8; clone size: many; CDR3 protein: CASSLDRGPGYTF; CDR3 DNA: TGTGCCAGCAGCTTAGACAGGGGTCCTGGCTACACCTTC
J gene: TRBJ2-1; D gene: -; V gene: TRBV7-6; clone size: few; CDR3 protein: CASSVNLMPANEQFF; CDR3 DNA: TGTGCCAGCAGCGTAAATTTGATGCCGGCTAATGAGCAGTTCTTC
J gene: TRBJ1-2; D gene: -; V gene: TRBV7-2; clone size: many; CDR3 protein: CASSQRQVVGYTF; CDR3 DNA: TGTGCCAGCAGCCAAAGACAGGTGGTTGGCTACACCTTC
J gene: TRBJ2-2; D gene: -; V gene: TRBV6-8; clone size: many; CDR3 protein: CVPRHRVDRPGCQLFF; CDR3 DNA: TGTGTCCCAAGACACCGTGTAGATCGACCGGGGTGCCAGCTGTTTTTT
J gene: TRBJ1-2; D gene: TRBD1; V gene: TRBV7-2; clone size: many; CDR3 protein: CASSPAWTGSNYGYTF; CDR3 DNA: TGTGCCAGCAGCCCCGCCTGGACAGGCTCTAACTATGGCTACACCTTC
J gene: TRBJ2-3; D gene: TRBD2; V gene: TRBV7-2; clone size: many; CDR3 protein: CASSLGASGSTDTQYF; CDR3 DNA: TGTGCCAGCAGCTTAGGGGCTAGCGGGAGCACAGATACGCAGTATTTT
J gene: TRBJ2-1; D gene: -; V gene: TRBV7-2; clone size: many; CDR3 protein: CASSLGERWAFEQFF; CDR3 DNA: TGTGCCAGCAGCTTAGGGGAACGGTGGGCCTTTGAGCAGTTCTTC
J gene: TRBJ2-1; D gene: TRBD2; V gene: TRBV11-3; clone size: many; CDR3 protein: CASSSRGGAEQFF; CDR3 DNA: TGTGCCAGCAGCTCGCGGGGGGGCGCTGAGCAGTTCTTC
J gene: TRBJ2-3; D gene: -; V gene: TRBV4-3; clone size: many; CDR3 protein: CASSQDSGGINTQYF; CDR3 DNA: TGCGCCAGCAGCCAAGATTCGGGGGGCATAAATACGCAGTATTTT
J gene: TRBJ2-3; D gene: TRBD1; V gene: TRBV5-1; clone size: many; CDR3 protein: CASSLGQGRNTQYF; CDR3 DNA: TGCGCCAGCAGCTTGGGACAGGGTCGAAATACGCAGTATTTT
J gene: TRBJ1-6; D gene: -; V gene: TRBV7-8; clone size: many; CDR3 protein: CASTVDTQGRSPLHF; CDR3 DNA: TGTGCCAGCACCGTGGACACCCAGGGGCGATCACCCCTCCACTTT
J gene: TRBJ1-4; D gene: TRBD1; V gene: TRBV7-2; clone size: many; CDR3 protein: CASSHQPMDRTGGKLFF; CDR3 DNA: TGTGCCAGCAGCCATCAACCAATGGACAGGACTGGTGGAAAACTGTTTTTT
J gene: TRBJ2-7; D gene: -; V gene: TRBV7-5; clone size: many; CDR3 protein: CISVPEALPDRWRGEQYF; CDR3 DNA: -
J gene: TRBJ2-5; D gene: TRBD2; V gene: TRBV5-1; clone size: many; CDR3 protein: CASRLSGQPQETQYF; CDR3 DNA: TGCGCCAGCAGACTTAGCGGGCAACCCCAAGAGACCCAGTACTTC
J gene: TRBJ2-2; D gene: -; V gene: TRBV4-1; clone size: many; CDR3 protein: CASSQAGELFF; CDR3 DNA: TGCGCCAGCAGCCAAGCCGGGGAGCTGTTTTTT
J gene: TRBJ1-6; D gene: TRBD1; V gene: TRBV10-3; clone size: -; CDR3 protein: CAISEPPQGRSPLHF; CDR3 DNA: TGTGCCATCAGTGAGCCCCCACAGGGGCGTTCACCCCTCCACTTT
J gene: TRBJ1-1; D gene: TRBD1; V gene: TRBV19; clone size: many; CDR3 protein: CASRNRDSNTEAFF; CDR3 DNA: TGTGCCAGTAGGAACCGGGACAGCAACACTGAAGCTTTCTTT
J gene: TRBJ2-1; D gene: -; V gene: TRBV6-1; clone size: many; CDR3 protein: CASSRPGSANEQFF; CDR3 DNA: TGTGCCAGCAGCCGTCCGGGAAGCGCAAATGAGCAGTTCTTC
J gene: TRBJ2-1; D gene: -; V gene: TRBV12-3/TRBV12-4; clone size: -; CDR3 protein: CASMTGTNEQFF; CDR3 DNA: TGTGCCAGCATGACAGGGACTAATGAGCAGTTCTTC
J gene: TRBJ2-7; D gene: TRBD2; V gene: TRBV7-2; clone size: many; CDR3 protein: CASSLGAGTSQYF; CDR3 DNA: TGTGCCAGCAGCCTCGGGGCCGGGACTAGCCAGTACTTC
J gene: TRBJ1-5; D gene: -; V gene: TRBV11-1; clone size: many; CDR3 protein: CASRRAPDQPQHF; CDR3 DNA: TGTGCCAGCCGAAGGGCCCCCGATCAGCCCCAGCATTTT
J gene: TRBJ2-2; D gene: -; V gene: TRBV7-6; clone size: -; CDR3 protein: CASRPPGAGELFF; CDR3 DNA: TGTGCTAGCAGACCCCCCGGGGCCGGGGAGCTGTTTTTT
J gene: TRBJ2-2; D gene: -; V gene: TRBV7-3; clone size: many; CDR3 protein: CASSSEGPSTGELFF; CDR3 DNA: TGTGCCAGCAGCTCCGAGGGACCGAGTACCGGGGAGCTGTTTTTT
J gene: TRBJ1-5; D gene: -; V gene: TRBV19; clone size: many; CDR3 protein: CASSVLASGNQPQHF; CDR3 DNA: TGTGCCAGTAGTGTATTAGCCTCCGGCAATCAGCCCCAGCATTTT
J gene: TRBJ2-2; D gene: -; V gene: TRBV20-1; clone size: many; CDR3 protein: CSARKAGLNTGELFF; CDR3 DNA: TGCAGTGCTCGAAAAGCGGGTTTGAACACCGGGGAGCTGTTTTTT
J gene: TRBJ2-3; D gene: -; V gene: TRBV12-5; clone size: many; CDR3 protein: CASGPGAGGTDTQYF; CDR3 DNA: TGTGCTAGTGGTCCCGGGGCAGGGGGGACAGATACGCAGTATTTT
J gene: TRBJ2-7; D gene: -; V gene: TRBV7-4; clone size: many; CDR3 protein: CASSLRYEQYF; CDR3 DNA: TGTGCCAGCAGCTTGCGGTACGAGCAGTACTTC
J gene: TRBJ2-7; D gene: -; V gene: TRBV7-2; clone size: many; CDR3 protein: CASSRAPQPVYEQYF; CDR3 DNA: TGTGCCAGCAGCAGAGCCCCGCAACCCGTCTACGAGCAGTACTTC
J gene: TRBJ1-2; D gene: -; V gene: TRBV12-3/TRBV12-4; clone size: -; CDR3 protein: CASSPRTANYGYTF; CDR3 DNA: TGTGCCAGCAGCCCCCGGACAGCTAACTATGGCTACACCTTC
J gene: TRBJ2-1; D gene: -; V gene: TRBV5-6; clone size: many; CDR3 protein: CASSFLGGDEQFF; CDR3 DNA: TGTGCCAGCAGCTTTTTAGGGGGGGATGAGCAGTTCTTC
J gene: TRBJ2-3; D gene: -; V gene: TRBV24-1; clone size: many; CDR3 protein: CATSDTGSTDTQYF; CDR3 DNA: TGTGCCACCAGTGATACAGGGAGCACAGATACGCAGTATTTT
J gene: TRBJ1-5; D gene: -; V gene: TRBV7-2; clone size: many; CDR3 protein: CASSLGWGQPQHF; CDR3 DNA: TGTGCCAGCAGCTTGGGGTGGGGTCAGCCCCAGCATTTT
J gene: TRBJ1-2; D gene: -; V gene: TRBV28; clone size: few; CDR3 protein: CASSLRFYGYTF; CDR3 DNA: TGTGCCAGCAGCCTTCGGTTTTATGGCTACACCTTC
J gene: TRBJ2-5; D gene: -; V gene: TRBV7-2; clone size: many; CDR3 protein: CASSLPGETQYF; CDR3 DNA: TGTGCCAGCAGCTTACCGGGAGAGACCCAGTACTTC
J gene: TRBJ2-1; D gene: TRBD2; V gene: TRBV7-6; clone size: -; CDR3 protein: CASSKSGGTLNEQFF; CDR3 DNA: TGTGCCAGCAGCAAGAGCGGGGGGACCCTCAATGAGCAGTTCTTC
J gene: TRBJ1-5; D gene: -; V gene: TRBV12-3/TRBV12-4; clone size: many; CDR3 protein: CASSLRDATGNQPQHF; CDR3 DNA: TGTGCCAGCAGTTTAAGGGACGCAACTGGCAATCAGCCCCAGCATTTT
J gene: TRBJ1-6; D gene: -; V gene: TRBV6-2/TRBV6-3; clone size: many; CDR3 protein: CASSYTGDLYSPLHF; CDR3 DNA: TGTGCCAGCAGTTACACGGGAGATCTTTATTCACCCCTCCACTTT
J gene: TRBJ2-2; D gene: -; V gene: TRBV7-2; clone size: few; CDR3 protein: CASSDGRGTGELFF; CDR3 DNA: TGTGCCAGCAGTGATGGGAGAGGAACCGGGGAGCTGTTTTTT
J gene: TRBJ2-1; D gene: -; V gene: TRBV28; clone size: many; CDR3 protein: CASSPTWGEQFF; CDR3 DNA: TGTGCCAGCAGTCCCACCTGGGGGGAGCAGTTCTTC